This T cell receptor (beta chain) was captured by sequencing in a study of T cell responses to AZD1222 COVID-19 vaccine. Sequencing was performed with immunoSEQ multiplex PCR; in TCRdb, only in-frame clones are kept and a portion is missing. The data contain under 150,000 clones, roughly 93% of them singletons. The count of this clone is one. What it binds is unknown. Findings of the study overall: In the spike-specific TCR repertoire, nearly half reportedly target unmutated variant regions. Regions 160-218 and 743-854 dominated among vaccine-associated CD4 TCRs spanning spike.

The CDR3 sequence is 15 residues long. J gave up 10 bases and V 4 bases, and 13 bases lay outside the gene matches. Germline values: CDR1 LGHNA, CDR2 YSLEER. The gene calls are TRBV4-3 and TRBJ2-1; 7 positions match TRBD2. This receptor was identified in an adult in good health. Sequencing used peripheral blood, obtained on day 0 of AZD1222 vaccination. CDR3 region: CASSPSRAGVGEQFF. The CDR3 DNA reads as TGCGCCAGCAGCCCTTCTCGGGCGGGAGTTGGCGAGCAGTTCTTC.